A selection of T cell receptor beta chains follows, all from one sample in a study of Graves' ophthalmopathy and Graves' hyperthyroidism. TCRdb reanalysed the multiplex PCR reads using MiXCR and keeps one entry per CDR3 protein. The sample lists 150,000 to 200,000 distinct CDR3 sequences, under 45% seen once, with around 9.3% in the top ten. Sequences were obtained from peripheral blood. These receptors were obtained from a man aged 30 to 45 with Graves' ophthalmopathy. Both conserved end residues are part of each CDR3. Each record gives: V gene, D gene, J gene, clone size, CDR3 protein, CDR3 DNA. The D gene is left open where the match is weak. Some rows have no size entry. The others give once, few or many, or a class for an expanded clone.

V: TRBV27
D: NA
J: TRBJ1-2
size: many
CDR3: CASGGGASYGYTF
DNA: TGTGCCAGCGGCGGGGGTGCCTCCTATGGCTACACCTTC

V: TRBV4-3
D: TRBD1
J: TRBJ1-2
size: many
CDR3: CASSPGTGRGSGYTF
DNA: TGCGCCAGCAGCCCCGGGACAGGGAGGGGATCTGGCTACACCTTC

V: TRBV4-1
D: TRBD1
J: TRBJ2-7
size: many
CDR3: CASSQDWGQPYEQYF
DNA: TGCGCCAGCAGCCAAGATTGGGGACAGCCCTACGAGCAGTACTTC

V: TRBV12-3/TRBV12-4
D: NA
J: TRBJ2-2
size: NA
CDR3: CASSVGGDTGELFF
DNA: TGTGCCAGCAGTGTCGGGGGTGACACCGGGGAGCTGTTTTTT

V: TRBV30
D: TRBD1
J: TRBJ1-1
size: NA
CDR3: CAWSPVRTGSPQAFF
DNA: TGTGCCTGGAGTCCCGTACGGACAGGGAGTCCACAAGCTTTCTTT

V: TRBV28
D: NA
J: TRBJ2-7
size: few
CDR3: CASSLPLPGAEQYF
DNA: TGTGCCAGCAGTTTACCCCTTCCCGGGGCCGAGCAGTACTTC

V: TRBV9
D: TRBD2
J: TRBJ2-1
size: many
CDR3: CASSGGLADNEQFF
DNA: TGTGCCAGCAGCGGGGGACTAGCGGACAATGAGCAGTTCTTC

V: TRBV5-1
D: TRBD1
J: TRBJ1-3
size: NA
CDR3: CASSLSTGRSGNTIYF
DNA: TGCGCCAGCAGCTTATCGACAGGGCGCTCTGGAAACACCATATATTTT

V: TRBV7-8
D: TRBD1
J: TRBJ2-7
size: NA
CDR3: CASSLRTGMGEQYF
DNA: TGTGCCAGCAGCTTGCGGACAGGGATGGGAGAGCAGTACTTC

V: TRBV20-1
D: NA
J: TRBJ2-5
size: many
CDR3: CSATPFRTHGGETQYF
DNA: TGCAGTGCTACACCCTTTAGGACTCACGGCGGGGAGACCCAGTACTTC

V: TRBV29-1
D: NA
J: TRBJ2-7
size: many
CDR3: CSVELTGIVGEQYF
DNA: TGCAGCGTTGAACTGACAGGAATTGTTGGCGAGCAGTACTTC

V: TRBV10-3
D: TRBD1
J: TRBJ2-7
size: few
CDR3: CAISSGTGAYEQYF
DNA: TGTGCCATCAGTTCCGGGACAGGGGCCTACGAGCAGTACTTC

V: TRBV7-9
D: TRBD1
J: TRBJ1-2
size: NA
CDR3: CASSAGGQGVHGYTF
DNA: TGTGCCAGCAGCGCAGGAGGACAGGGGGTCCATGGCTACACCTTC

V: TRBV7-2
D: TRBD2
J: TRBJ2-2
size: many
CDR3: CASGRSGGTGELFF
DNA: TGTGCCAGCGGGCGGAGCGGGGGCACCGGGGAGCTGTTTTTT

V: TRBV5-1
D: NA
J: TRBJ2-5
size: many
CDR3: CASSFSGSGQIGETQYF
DNA: TGCGCCAGCAGCTTCAGTGGTTCAGGGCAGATAGGGGAGACCCAGTACTTC

V: TRBV6-5
D: NA
J: TRBJ2-4
size: NA
CDR3: CASSSPSRNIQYF
DNA: TGTGCCAGCAGTTCCCCCTCGAGAAACATTCAGTACTTC

V: TRBV25-1
D: TRBD1
J: TRBJ1-1
size: many
CDR3: CASSEGTGVNTEAFF
DNA: TGTGCCAGCAGTGAAGGGACAGGGGTGAACACTGAAGCTTTCTTT

V: TRBV6-1
D: NA
J: TRBJ2-5
size: NA
CDR3: CASSDRVTQYF
DNA: TGTGCCAGCAGTGACAGGGTGACCCAGTACTTC